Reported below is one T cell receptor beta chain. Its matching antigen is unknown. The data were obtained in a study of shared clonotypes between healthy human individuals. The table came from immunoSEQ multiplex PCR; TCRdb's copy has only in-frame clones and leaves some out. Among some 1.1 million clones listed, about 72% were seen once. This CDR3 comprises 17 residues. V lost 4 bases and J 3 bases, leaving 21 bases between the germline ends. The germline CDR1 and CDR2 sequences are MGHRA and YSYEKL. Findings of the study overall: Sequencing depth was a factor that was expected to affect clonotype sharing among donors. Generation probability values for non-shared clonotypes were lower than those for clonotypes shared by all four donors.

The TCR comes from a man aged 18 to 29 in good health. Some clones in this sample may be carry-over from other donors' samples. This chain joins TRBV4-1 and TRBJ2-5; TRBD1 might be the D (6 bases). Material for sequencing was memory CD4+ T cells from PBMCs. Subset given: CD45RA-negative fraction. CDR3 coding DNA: TGCGCCAGCAGCCGAGGGATGACAGGACATCAAAAAGAGACCCAGTACTTC. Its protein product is CASSRGMTGHQKETQYF.